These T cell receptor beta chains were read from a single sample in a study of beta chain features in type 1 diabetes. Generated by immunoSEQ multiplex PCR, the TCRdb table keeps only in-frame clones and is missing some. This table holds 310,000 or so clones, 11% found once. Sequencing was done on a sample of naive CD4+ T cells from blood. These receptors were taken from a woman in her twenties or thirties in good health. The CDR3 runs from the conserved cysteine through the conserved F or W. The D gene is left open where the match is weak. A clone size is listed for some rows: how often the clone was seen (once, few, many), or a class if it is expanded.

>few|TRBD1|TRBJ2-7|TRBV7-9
CASSSGQGTYEQYF
TGTGCCAGCAGCTCCGGACAGGGAACCTACGAGCAGTACTTC
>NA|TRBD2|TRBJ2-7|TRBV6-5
CASSRLAGAYEQYF
TGTGCCAGCAGTAGACTAGCGGGGGCATACGAGCAGTACTTC
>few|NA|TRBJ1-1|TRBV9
CASSTSVRDTEAFF
TGTGCCAGCAGCACCTCGGTCAGGGACACTGAAGCTTTCTTT
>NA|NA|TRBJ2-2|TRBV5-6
CASSLYSGELFF
TGTGCCAGCAGCTTGTATAGCGGGGAGCTGTTTTTT
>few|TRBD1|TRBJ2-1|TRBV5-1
CASSLVGQGQFF
TGCGCCAGCAGCTTGGTGGGACAGGGGCAGTTCTTC
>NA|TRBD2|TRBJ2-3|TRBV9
CASSPTSGSNTDTQYF
TGTGCCAGCAGCCCAACTAGCGGGAGCAACACAGATACGCAGTATTTT
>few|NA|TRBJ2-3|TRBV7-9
CASSPGLLATTDTQYF
TGTGCCAGCAGCCCAGGACTCCTAGCCACAACAGATACGCAGTATTTT
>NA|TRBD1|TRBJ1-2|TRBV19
CASRRDRNNYGYTF
TGTGCCAGTAGACGGGACAGAAATAACTATGGCTACACCTTC
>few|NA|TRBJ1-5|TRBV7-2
CASSLGQVGQPQHF
TGTGCCAGCAGCTTAGGACAGGTCGGTCAGCCCCAGCATTTT
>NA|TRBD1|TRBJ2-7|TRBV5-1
CASSFGTEPPYEQYF
TGCGCCAGCAGCTTCGGGACAGAGCCCCCCTACGAGCAGTACTTC
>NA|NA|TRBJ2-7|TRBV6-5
CASSYDAGSYEQYF
TGTGCCAGCAGTTACGACGCGGGGTCCTACGAGCAGTACTTC
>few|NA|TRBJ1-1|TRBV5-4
CASSYGGGQNTEAFF
TGTGCCAGCAGCTATGGGGGCGGACAGAACACTGAAGCTTTCTTT
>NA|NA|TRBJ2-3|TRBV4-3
CASSFGGPTDTQYF
TGCGCCAGCTCTTTTGGCGGCCCCACAGATACGCAGTATTTT
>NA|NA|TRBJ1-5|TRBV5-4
CASSLARQGHQPQHF
TGTGCCAGCAGCTTGGCCCGGCAGGGTCACCAGCCCCAGCATTTT
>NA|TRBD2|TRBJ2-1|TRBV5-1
CASSLIAGGNNEQFF
TGCGCCAGCAGCTTGATTGCGGGAGGGAACAATGAGCAGTTCTTC
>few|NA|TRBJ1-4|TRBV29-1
CSVANFGGAEKLFF
TGCAGCGTTGCCAACTTCGGGGGGGCTGAAAAACTGTTTTTT